This T cell receptor beta chain originates from a study of T cell clonality in common variable immunodeficiency. Findings and limits, study-wide: CVID subjects showed higher TCRbeta clonality than healthy controls.

Trimming took 5 bases from V and 5 from J; bases not matched to a gene: 4. Germline V gene data show CDR1 as MNHEY and CDR2 as SVGEGT. The CDR3 is 15 amino acids. This clone has ten or more counts. Its antigen is still unknown. From the germline J gene comes the end of the CDR3, since the read stops 3 residues before it. Sequencing was performed with immunoSEQ multiplex PCR; in TCRdb, only in-frame clones are kept and a portion is missing. This sample carries under 50,000 clones, none of them present only once. Most patients and controls had Caucasian heritage. Donors gave roughly 4.5 to 8 ml heparinized peripheral whole blood.

The receptor comes from a person aged 18 to 70 in good health. This sequence joins TRBV6-2 or TRBV6-3 and TRBJ2-5; 14 bases align to TRBD2. What was sequenced was peripheral blood mononuclear cells. CDR3 DNA (partial): TGTGCCAGCAGTAGGACTAGCGGGGGGTTGGAGACC. Protein: CASSRTSGGLET. The CDR3 as a whole reads CASSRTSGGLETQYF.